The next 20 T cell receptor beta chains were all read from a single sample in a study of long-term antiretroviral therapy in people with HIV. The immunoSEQ assay was v3.0, run at survey level. Libraries were prepared by immunoSEQ multiplex PCR; TCRdb keeps only in-frame clonotypes and omits some of them. The sample comprises around 20,000 clones, more than 65% of which are singletons, and under 7.5% rests with the top ten. The input for sequencing was unsorted PBMCs, taken at the start of antiretroviral therapy, before treatment. Source of these receptors: a man younger than 35 with HIV.

This clone occurred once. The chain recombines TRBV19 with TRBJ1-2, with a possible D match to TRBD1 (5 bases). The V end was cut by 5 bases, the J end by 5 bases, with 18 bases between. The CDR3 totals 15 residues. Germline V gene sequence: CDR1 LNHDA, CDR2 SQIVND (reference sequence). CDR3 loop: CASSGDSEGLYGYTF. CDR3 bases: TGTGCCAGTAGTGGTGACTCCGAGGGGCTATATGGCTACACCTTC.

The chain has TRBV4-1 and TRBJ1-1, with 7 nucleotides matching TRBD1. Unmatched junction bases numbered 3, after V lost 4 bases and J lost 1 base. The germline CDR1 and CDR2 sequences are MGHRA and YSYEKL. This CDR3 contains 14 residues. CDR3 amino acids: CASSLQGENTEAFF. In DNA, the CDR3 is TGCGCCAGCAGCCTCCAGGGGGAGAACACTGAAGCTTTCTTT.

This clone was seen only once. The gene calls are TRBV28 and TRBJ2-3; 10 positions match TRBD1. CDR3 length: 15 amino acids. Germline lookup yields CDR1 MDHEN and CDR2 SYDVKM. The junction had 7 bases not matched to a gene; V was cut back by 6 bases and J by 4 bases. CDR3 sequence: CASRSGQGFSDTQYF. DNA of the CDR3: TGTGCCAGCAGATCGGGACAGGGGTTTTCAGATACGCAGTATTTT.

CDR3 in amino acids: CASSPGTEGVNYGYTF. CDR3 nucleotide sequence: TGTGCCAGCAGCCCCGGGACGGAAGGGGTTAACTATGGCTACACCTTC. This chain uses TRBV5-4 with TRBJ1-2; possible D gene TRBD1, 5 bases. Between the trimmed V and J ends, which lost 4 bases and 1 base, there was a span of 17 bases. The germline gives CDR1 SGHNT, CDR2 YYREEE (reference sequence). This CDR3 region has 16 residues.

By proportion, this clone is medium-sized. This chain joins TRBV6-5 and TRBJ2-7; 7 nucleotides align to TRBD2. The CDR3 has 14 residues. Looked up from germline, CDR1 is MNHEY and CDR2 is SVGAGI. Trimming removed 8 bases from V and 3 bases from J; junction bases left unmatched: 10. The CDR3 is CASGMGGAGYEQYF. The CDR3 DNA reads as TGTGCCAGCGGAATGGGAGGGGCTGGCTACGAGCAGTACTTC.

This clone was seen only once. This rearrangement joins TRBV15 to TRBJ1-5, with 7 bases lining up with TRBD1. Trimming took 3 bases from V and 0 from J; bases not matched to a gene: 8. Germline V gene lookup returns CDR1 LNHNV and CDR2 YYDKDF (reference sequence). This CDR3 is 17 amino acids long. CDR3 sequence reads: CATSRRQGGDSNQPQHF. The CDR3 nucleotides are TGTGCCACCAGCAGGAGACAGGGTGGGGATAGCAATCAGCCCCAGCATTTT. Full variable domain (missing parts from reference TRBV15 and TRBJ1-5): DAMVIQNPRYQVTQFGKPVTLSCSQTLNHNVMYWYQQKSSQAPKLLFHYYDKDFNNEADTPDNFQSRRPNTSFCFLDIRSPGLGDTAMYLCATSRRQGGDSNQPQHFGDGTRLSIL.

This clone has just a few counts. The chain has TRBV6-6 and TRBJ2-7; the D gene is possibly TRBD2 (6 bases). CDR1 and CDR2 (germline): MNHNY, SVGAGI (reference sequence). V was pared by 8 bases and J by 1 base, with 9 bases between. The CDR3 is 12 residues long. CDR3 loop: CASRRGSYEQYF. The CDR3 region has the DNA TGTGCCAGCCGGCGGGGATCCTACGAGCAGTACTTC.

The chain combines TRBV7-2 with TRBJ2-3, with 13 bases matching TRBD2. J lost 5 bases, V lost 4 bases, and 3 bases had no gene match. Germline CDR1 and CDR2: SGHTA and FQGNSA. This CDR3 is 15 amino acids long. CDR3 region: CASSSTSGRLDTQYF. In nucleotides, the CDR3 is TGTGCCAGCAGCTCGACTAGCGGGAGGTTAGATACGCAGTATTTT.

The rearrangement joins TRBV6-6 to TRBJ2-2, with TRBD2 identical over 7 bases. Trimming at V came to 2 bases and at J to 1 base, leaving 4 bases not matched to a gene. This CDR3 comprises 16 residues. The germline gives CDR1 MNHNY, CDR2 SVGAGI (reference sequence). The CDR3 region is CASSYRGGGNTGELFF. The CDR3 nucleotides are TGTGCCAGCAGTTACCGGGGCGGGGGGAACACCGGGGAGCTGTTTTTT.

The V call is TRBV20-1, the J call TRBJ1-1; D is unresolved. This CDR3 contains 11 residues. The V and J ends lost 0 bases and 1 base respectively, with 0 bases between them. Germline V lookup: CDR1 DFQATT, CDR2 SNEGSKA (reference sequence). The CDR3 nucleotides read TGCAGTGCTAGAGAGAACACTGAAGCTTTCTTT. It specifies CSARENTEAFF.

This clone was found a few times. The V gene is TRBV4-3, the J gene TRBJ1-1; 7 positions agree with TRBD1. Germline V gives CDR1 LGHNA, CDR2 YSLEER. Trimming at V came to 4 bases and at J to 1 base, leaving 6 bases not matched to a gene. This CDR3 comprises 15 residues. The CDR3, as DNA: TGCGCCAGCAGCCGTCACGAGGGGGCGAACACTGAAGCTTTCTTT. Residues: CASSRHEGANTEAFF.

The chain is built from TRBV19 and TRBJ1-2; 8 bases agree with TRBD1. Per germline, CDR1 LNHDA and CDR2 SQIVND (reference sequence). The junction had 7 bases not matched to a gene; V was cut back by 4 bases and J by 6 bases. This CDR3 is built from 14 residues. The chain's CDR3 is CASSTRTGFDGYTF. For the CDR3, the DNA is TGTGCCAGTAGTACCCGGACAGGGTTTGATGGCTACACCTTC.

CDR3 sequence (DNA): TGTGCCAGAAGCCCGGACGGGACAGGGATAGGTGGCTACACCTTC. Its translation: CARSPDGTGIGGYTF. The chain has TRBV5-3 and TRBJ1-2; 9 bases map to TRBD1. TRBV5-3 is classed as an ORF, of uncertain function. The CDR3 is 15 residues long. V lost 4 bases and J lost 7; bases outside the gene matches: 11.

V usage is TRBV14 and J usage is TRBJ2-7; D is tentatively TRBD1 or TRBD2 (5 bases each). CDR3 length equals 14 residues. In germline, CDR1 is SGHDN, CDR2 FVKESK. Deletions cut 4 bases from V and 2 bases from J, with 12 bases between. Written as DNA, the CDR3 is TGTGCCAGCAGCCTAACGGGGACCACCTACGAGCAGTACTTC. Translated, it gives CASSLTGTTYEQYF. Drawing the rest from reference TRBV14 and TRBJ2-7, the complete variable domain is EAGVTQFPSHSVIEKGQTVTLRCDPISGHDNLYWYRRVMGKEIKFLLHFVKESKQDESGMPNNRFLAERTGGTYSTLKVQPAELEDSGVYFCASSLTGTTYEQYFGPGTRLTVT.

V and J are TRBV5-4 and TRBJ1-2; TRBD1 is a possible D gene (6 bases). V lost 2 bases and J lost 4, with 12 bases in between. Per germline, CDR1 SGHNT and CDR2 YYREEE (reference sequence). The CDR3 is 14 amino acids. The CDR3 DNA reads as TGTGCCAGCAGCTTCGGCAGGGGAGGCTATGGCTACACCTTC. Protein: CASSFGRGGYGYTF.

The rearrangement uses TRBV6-6 and TRBJ2-1, with TRBD2 identical over 7 bases. This CDR3 contains 14 residues. In germline, CDR1 is MNHNY, CDR2 SVGAGI (reference sequence). With 0 bases clipped from V and 7 bases from J, the junction kept 3 bases outside the gene matches. CDR3 DNA: TGTGCCAGCAGTTACTCGTGGGGGGGGAATGAGCAGTTCTTC. Amino acid sequence: CASSYSWGGNEQFF.

This rearrangement joins TRBV6-6 to TRBJ2-1; 7 nucleotides line up with TRBD2. Germline loops: CDR1 MNHNY, CDR2 SVGAGI (reference sequence). V lost 7 bases and J lost 11; bases outside the gene matches: 17. The CDR3 consists of 15 residues. CDR3 nucleotides: TGTGCCAGCAACCCAGGTCGATCGGGGGGACGGCAGCAGTTCTTC. Residues: CASNPGRSGGRQQFF.

The chain links TRBV4-2 to TRBJ2-7; 7 positions agree with TRBD2. Germline lookup yields CDR1 LGHNA and CDR2 YNFKEQ. Germline trimming cut 1 base from V and 1 base from J; bases unmatched to any gene: 7. This CDR3 region has 16 residues. The CDR3 spells CASSQGLSSGSYEQYF. DNA of the CDR3: TGTGCCAGCAGCCAAGGTCTGTCTAGCGGTTCCTACGAGCAGTACTTC.

This clone was detected only once. J is TRBJ1-1 and V is TRBV19, with 7 bases that match TRBD1. Germline values: CDR1 LNHDA, CDR2 SQIVND (reference sequence). V shed 7 bases, J shed 2 bases, and the junction held 13 bases outside the gene matches. The CDR3 spans 16 residues. CDR3 sequence (DNA): TGTGCCAGTAAGTCTCAACGGGGACAGATAAACACTGAAGCTTTCTTT. It encodes CASKSQRGQINTEAFF. Combining the CDR3 with reference TRBV19 and TRBJ1-1 gives the whole variable domain DGGITQSPKYLFRKEGQNVTLSCEQNLNHDAMYWYRQDPGQGLRLIYYSQIVNDFQKGDIAEGYSVSREKKESFPLTVTSAQKNPTAFYLCASKSQRGQINTEAFFGQGTRLTVV.

V usage is TRBV28 and J usage is TRBJ2-2, with 12 bases that match TRBD1. This CDR3 contains 15 residues. Germline values: CDR1 MDHEN, CDR2 SYDVKM. V lost 3 bases and J lost 9; bases outside the gene matches: 5. CDR3 sequence: CASSLGQGAGRELFF. For the CDR3, the DNA is TGTGCCAGCAGTTTGGGACAGGGGGCCGGCAGGGAGCTGTTTTTT.